The following is a TCR beta chain sequence with its context. What it binds is unknown. Distinct nucleotide sequences in the sample also encode this CDR3. This sample stems from a study of T cell responses to AZD1222 COVID-19 vaccine. About the study: Second doses at about 4 or about 12 weeks were pooled. Findings and limits, study-wide: The donor cohort was predominantly white British with a female majority, and clonal diversity may have been underestimated. Breadth and depth of Spike-specific TCRs rose after two AZD1222 doses. Mapped onto spike, vaccine-associated CD4 TCRs spanned it and were dominant at 160-218 and 743-854.

The repertoire was sequenced with immunoSEQ multiplex PCR; TCRdb's copy has only in-frame clones and lacks some. The sample contains about 110,000 clones, approximately 85% of which appear only once. With 2 bases removed from V and 0 bases from J, the gap between germline ends came to 5 bases. The CDR3 runs to 14 residues. The germline V gene has CDR1 SGHTA and CDR2 FQGNSA. Sequenced material: peripheral blood, taken on day 0 of AZD1222 vaccination. The rearrangement uses TRBV7-2 and TRBJ1-5, with no clear D. This clonotype was obtained from an adult in good health. For the CDR3, the DNA is TGTGCCAGCAGCTTATCGAGTAGCAATCAGCCCCAGCATTTT. Translating it yields CASSLSSSNQPQHF.